One and the same sample provided the 10 T cell receptor beta chains below, sequenced in a study of blood T cell repertoires in COVID-19. Data came from immunoSEQ multiplex PCR; TCRdb stores just in-frame clones and leaves some out. The top ten hold over 1.5% of the sample, which has under 250,000 clones, 84% seen once. Material for sequencing was peripheral blood. All receptors derive from a woman in her forties who had recovered from COVID-19.

The chain uses TRBV6-1 and TRBJ1-2; D is undetermined. The CDR3 sequence is 15 residues long. Trimming took off 3 bases at V and 1 base at J, with 12 bases between the two ends. CDR1 is MNHNS, CDR2 SASEGT, per germline. CDR3 sequence reads: CASSDVPHHNYGYTF. The CDR3 DNA follows: TGTGCCAGCAGTGACGTCCCACATCATAACTATGGCTACACCTTC.

The chain employs TRBV6-5 and TRBJ2-2; TRBD1 is a possible D gene (5 bases). The length of the CDR3 is 13 residues. Trimming removed 5 bases from V and 3 bases from J, with 7 bases in between. Germline CDR1 is MNHEY and CDR2 is SVGAGI. CDR3 nucleotide sequence: TGTGCCAGCAGTATCAGGGACACCGGGGAGCTGTTTTTT. This codes for CASSIRDTGELFF.

This clone was seen just once. V is TRBV19 and J is TRBJ2-5, with 8 bases that match TRBD1. Trimming removed 5 bases from V and 5 bases from J; junction bases left unmatched: 7. In germline, CDR1 is LNHDA, CDR2 SQIVND (reference sequence). The CDR3 length is 14 residues. The CDR3 bases are TGTGCCAGTAGTCTACCAGGGGGCCCGGAGACCCAGTACTTC. As protein: CASSLPGGPETQYF. Drawing the rest from reference TRBV19 and TRBJ2-5, the complete variable domain is DGGITQSPKYLFRKEGQNVTLSCEQNLNHDAMYWYRQDPGQGLRLIYYSQIVNDFQKGDIAEGYSVSREKKESFPLTVTSAQKNPTAFYLCASSLPGGPETQYFGPGTRLLVL.

The chain uses TRBV7-3 and TRBJ2-5, with 13 bases lining up with TRBD2. This CDR3 is 18 amino acids long. The V gene end was trimmed by 4 bases and the J gene end by 5 bases; junction bases not matched to a gene: 13. CDR1 SGHTA and CDR2 FQGTGA come from the germline V gene. The CDR3: CASSSKAGTSGIVETQYF. The CDR3 region has the DNA TGTGCCAGCAGCTCAAAGGCAGGGACTAGCGGGATCGTGGAGACCCAGTACTTC.

The chain employs TRBV13 and TRBJ2-1, with D possibly TRBD1 on 5 matching bases. Germline values: CDR1 PRHDT, CDR2 FYEKMQ (reference sequence). Trimming took 5 bases from V and 6 from J, leaving 14 bases between them. The CDR3 totals 14 residues. CDR3 coding DNA: TGTGCCAGCAGCCCCCGACCAGACAGCAATGAGCAGTTCTTC. This codes for CASSPRPDSNEQFF.

This clone was recorded a few times. This chain uses TRBV11-3 with TRBJ1-1; no definite D call. Germline V gene lookup returns CDR1 SGHNT and CDR2 YENEEA. Trimming shortened V by 1 base and J by 1 base, and 7 bases separated the two germline ends. CDR3 size: 14 residues. Written as DNA, the CDR3 is TGTGCCAGCAGCTTAGGGGGAGAGAACACTGAAGCTTTCTTT. This gives the protein CASSLGGENTEAFF.

The V call is TRBV7-2, the J call TRBJ1-6; TRBD1 aligns across 7 bases. V lost 4 bases to trimming and J lost 7 bases; unmatched junction nucleotides: 10. CDR3 length: 16 amino acids. In germline, CDR1 is SGHTA, CDR2 FQGNSA. CDR3 in amino acids: CASSSTDRAWNSPLHF. The CDR3 bases are TGTGCCAGCAGCTCCACTGACAGGGCTTGGAATTCACCCCTCCACTTT. The full variable domain, with the rest looked up from reference TRBV7-2 and TRBJ1-6, is GAGVSQSPSNKVTEKGKDVELRCDPISGHTALYWYRQSLGQGLEFLIYFQGNSAPDKSGLPSDRFSAERTGGSVSTLTIQRTQQEDSAVYLCASSSTDRAWNSPLHFGNGTRLTVT.

The chain is built from TRBV4-1 and TRBJ1-5, with a weak D call TRBD1 (5 bases). The V gene lost 3 bases and the J gene lost 3 bases, with 15 bases spanning the gap. The length of the CDR3 is 16 residues. The germline CDR1 and CDR2 sequences are MGHRA and YSYEKL. CDR3 amino acids: CASSQERGSFNQPQHF. In DNA form, the CDR3 reads TGCGCCAGCAGCCAGGAAAGGGGCTCTTTCAATCAGCCCCAGCATTTT.

The chain recombines TRBV2 with TRBJ2-5; D is possibly TRBD2 (6 bases). The CDR3 has 13 residues. V lost 5 bases and J 4 bases, leaving 11 bases between the germline ends. Germline V CDR1 and CDR2: SNHLY, FYNNEI. DNA of the CDR3: TGTGCCAGCAGTTGGGAGGAGGGAGAGACCCAGTACTTC. It specifies CASSWEEGETQYF. Using reference TRBV2 and TRBJ2-5 for the parts outside the CDR3, the full variable domain is EPEVTQTPSHQVTQMGQEVILRCVPISNHLYFYWYRQILGQKVEFLVSFYNNEISEKSEIFDDQFSVERPDGSNFTLKIRSTKLEDSAMYFCASSWEEGETQYFGPGTRLLVL.

The chain is built from TRBV10-3 and TRBJ1-6; TRBD1 matches 7 bases. The CDR3 sequence is 17 residues long. CDR1 is ENHRY and CDR2 is SYGVKD in the germline V gene. V was clipped by 2 bases and J by 0 bases; unmatched bases: 4. The CDR3 spells CAISEAGQSSYNSPLHF. CDR3 DNA: TGTGCCATCAGTGAGGCGGGACAGAGCTCCTATAATTCACCCCTCCACTTT.